This passage covers 19 T cell receptor beta chains from one sample sequenced in a study of shared clonotypes between healthy human individuals (TCRdb year 2020). Libraries came from the immunoSEQ multiplex PCR assay. What TCRdb holds here is the immuneACCESS table cut down to in-frame rearrangements. Part of the clones is not present; checked against another copy, under half of the missing clones reflect an unresolved V gene, and the others are unexplained. This sample comprises some 2,500,000 clones, around 92% of them detected only once. The biggest ten clones account for approximately 0.4% of the sample. Material for sequencing was naive CD4+ T cells from PBMCs. The cell subset or site label here, explained by the study, means: CD45RA+ positively selected. These receptors were obtained from a man between 18 and 35 years old in good health. Some clones in this sample may be carry-over from other donors' samples.

J is TRBJ2-3 and V is TRBV5-1, with D maybe TRBD2 (6 bases). Germline lookup yields CDR1 SGHRS and CDR2 YFSETQ. The V end was cut by 6 bases, the J end by 6 bases, with 14 bases between. The CDR3 runs 13 residues. The CDR3 coding sequence is TGCGCCAGCACGGGAGATAGCCCCGATACGCAGTATTTT. This gives the protein CASTGDSPDTQYF.

J is TRBJ2-7 and V is TRBV4-3; perhaps TRBD1 as D (6 bases). The V and J ends lost 9 bases and 6 bases respectively, with 15 bases between them. Germline loops: CDR1 LGHNA, CDR2 YSLEER. The CDR3 runs to 12 residues. In DNA form, the CDR3 reads TGCGCCAGTGGAGACAGGTCGGGCGAGCAGTACTTC. Translating gives CASGDRSGEQYF.

V is TRBV6-1 and J is TRBJ2-1; D is unclear. This CDR3 comprises 10 residues. CDR1 MNHNS and CDR2 SASEGT come from the germline V gene. V lost 5 bases to trimming and J lost 8 bases, with 4 bases between them. CDR3 DNA sequence: TGTGCCAGCAGTCTATATGAGCAGTTCTTC. It yields the protein CASSLYEQFF.

The chain has TRBV18 and TRBJ1-2; 7 nucleotides match TRBD1. The CDR3 spans 15 residues. Trimming cost V 0 bases and J 8 bases; bases outside gene matches: 9. The germline gives CDR1 KGHSH, CDR2 LQKENI. The CDR3: CASSPPSHRGGGYTF. CDR3 DNA sequence: TGTGCCAGCTCACCACCTTCGCACAGGGGCGGAGGCTACACCTTC.

The genes are TRBV5-4 and TRBJ2-2; 9 bases are a match to TRBD2. The CDR3 has 15 residues. V lost 5 bases and J lost 5; bases outside the gene matches: 7. Germline V gene lookup returns CDR1 SGHNT and CDR2 YYREEE (reference sequence). CDR3: CASRRREGRTGELFF. Written as DNA, the CDR3 is TGTGCCAGCAGAAGGCGGGAGGGCCGTACCGGGGAGCTGTTTTTT. Looking up the rest from reference TRBV5-4 and TRBJ2-2 gives the full variable domain: ETGVTQSPTHLIKTRGQQVTLRCSSQSGHNTVSWYQQALGQGPQFIFQYYREEENGRGNFPPRFSGLQFPNYSSELNVNALELDDSALYLCASRRREGRTGELFFGEGSRLTVL.

The chain joins TRBV7-9 to TRBJ1-2; D is unclear. Germline V gene lookup returns CDR1 SEHNR and CDR2 FQNEAQ (reference sequence). Trimming left V 1 base short and J 8 bases short, with 8 bases between. This CDR3 is built from 12 residues. The CDR3 is CASSLGSGGYTF. The CDR3 DNA sequence: TGTGCCAGCAGCTTAGGCTCGGGCGGCTACACCTTC.

This chain uses TRBV6-1 with TRBJ2-7, with 9 bases lining up with TRBD1. Germline V gene sequence: CDR1 MNHNS, CDR2 SASEGT. The CDR3 covers 15 residues. The V segment lost 4 bases and the J segment 2 bases; nucleotides outside the gene matches: 6. The CDR3 bases are TGTGCCAGCAGTGGGTTCGGGACAGGGACCTACGAGCAGTACTTC. Translated, it gives CASSGFGTGTYEQYF.

This clone was recorded only once. The chain combines TRBV19 with TRBJ1-4; 9 bases agree with TRBD1. The CDR3 totals 13 residues. J lost 7 bases, V lost 7 bases, and 4 bases had no gene match. CDR1 is LNHDA, CDR2 SQIVND, per germline (reference sequence). The CDR3 DNA sequence: TGTGCCAGTATGGGGACAGGGTCTGAAAAACTGTTTTTT. Amino acids: CASMGTGSEKLFF.

This clone was observed a single time. This chain connects TRBV7-2 to TRBJ2-1, with a weak D call TRBD1 (6 bases). Trimming removed 2 bases at V and 5 bases at J, with 19 bases between. CDR3 length equals 17 residues. The germline V gene encodes CDR1 SGHTA and CDR2 FQGNSA. CDR3 protein: CASSLPNYRVGNNEQFF. DNA for the CDR3: TGTGCCAGCAGCTTACCGAACTACAGGGTCGGGAACAATGAGCAGTTCTTC.

The V gene is TRBV5-4, the J gene TRBJ2-1; 11 bases align to TRBD1. The CDR3 contains 15 residues. After removal of 4 bases from V and 3 bases from J, the junction contained 3 bases not matched to a gene. CDR1 and CDR2 from the germline V gene are SGHNT and YYREEE (reference sequence). The CDR3 DNA reads as TGTGCCAGCAGCCGGGACAGGGGGAACTACAATGAGCAGTTCTTC. Protein: CASSRDRGNYNEQFF.

V and J are TRBV10-3 and TRBJ1-5; possibly TRBD1 for D (6 bases). The CDR3 is 19 amino acids. Trimming left V 2 bases short and J 4 bases short, with 24 bases between. The germline V gene has CDR1 ENHRY and CDR2 SYGVKD. The CDR3 protein is CAISERGGIDGTNNQPQHF. DNA of the CDR3: TGTGCCATCAGTGAGCGCGGCGGGATTGACGGGACAAATAATCAGCCCCAGCATTTT.

V is TRBV7-2 and J is TRBJ2-3, with no clear D. The CDR3 is 12 amino acids. V gave up 3 bases and J gave up 6 bases, with 7 bases separating them. CDR1 is SGHTA, CDR2 FQGNSA, per germline. CDR3 amino acids: CASSFPPDTQYF. In nucleotides, the CDR3 is TGTGCCAGCAGCTTCCCGCCCGATACGCAGTATTTT.

This chain links TRBV2 with TRBJ1-3; a possible D gene is TRBD1 (5 bases). This CDR3 contains 14 residues. V dropped 6 bases and J dropped 0 bases, with 9 bases sitting between them. Germline CDR1 and CDR2: SNHLY and FYNNEI. CDR3 residues: CASRARASGNTIYF. The CDR3 region has the DNA TGTGCCAGCAGGGCCAGGGCCTCTGGAAACACCATATATTTT.

CDR3 coding DNA: TGTGCCATCAGTGCGCAGGGGATGAACACTGAAGCTTTCTTT. Encoded protein: CAISAQGMNTEAFF. This chain connects TRBV10-3 to TRBJ1-1; D possibly corresponds to TRBD1 (6 bases). Germline CDR1 ENHRY, CDR2 SYGVKD. This CDR3 has 14 residues. The V and J ends lost 4 bases and 0 bases respectively, with 9 bases between them.

The gene calls are TRBV5-1 and TRBJ1-2; no reliable D call. V gave up 0 bases and J gave up 2 bases, with 8 bases separating them. The CDR3 is 14 amino acids. Germline values: CDR1 SGHRS, CDR2 YFSETQ. This chain's CDR3 is CASSLGQKNYGYTF. CDR3 DNA: TGCGCCAGCAGCTTGGGTCAGAAAAACTATGGCTACACCTTC.

The rearrangement joins TRBV20-1 to TRBJ2-5, with 7 bases identical to TRBD1. Trimming at V came to 5 bases and at J to 9 bases, leaving 6 bases not matched to a gene. From germline, CDR1 is DFQATT and CDR2 SNEGSKA (reference sequence). This CDR3 has 11 residues. CDR3: CSAGQVTAQYF. The DNA of the CDR3 is TGCAGTGCTGGACAGGTTACGGCCCAGTACTTC.

The chain recombines TRBV11-2 with TRBJ2-7; 11 bases map to TRBD2. CDR3 length equals 15 residues. Germline loops: CDR1 SGHAT, CDR2 FQNNGV. With 5 bases clipped from V and 2 bases from J, the junction kept 5 bases outside the gene matches. CDR3 in amino acids: CASSRTSGFPYEQYF. CDR3 sequence (DNA): TGTGCCAGCAGCCGGACTAGCGGGTTCCCCTACGAGCAGTACTTC.

V and J are TRBV5-1 and TRBJ2-3; the match to TRBD2 covers 7 bases. The germline V gene encodes CDR1 SGHRS and CDR2 YFSETQ. Trimming cost V 4 bases and J 2 bases; bases outside gene matches: 7. This CDR3 is built from 15 residues. The CDR3 DNA sequence: TGCGCCAGCAGCGTACTGGGAGGGCCCACAGATACGCAGTATTTT. This translates into CASSVLGGPTDTQYF.

The rearrangement links TRBV15 to TRBJ2-3; TRBD2 is a possible D gene (5 bases). The CDR3 runs 12 residues. CDR1 LNHNV and CDR2 YYDKDF come from the germline V gene (reference sequence). Trimming removed 1 base from V and 11 bases from J, with 10 bases in between. CDR3: CATSRGGSMQYF. In DNA, the CDR3 is TGTGCCACCAGCAGAGGAGGGAGCATGCAGTATTTT.